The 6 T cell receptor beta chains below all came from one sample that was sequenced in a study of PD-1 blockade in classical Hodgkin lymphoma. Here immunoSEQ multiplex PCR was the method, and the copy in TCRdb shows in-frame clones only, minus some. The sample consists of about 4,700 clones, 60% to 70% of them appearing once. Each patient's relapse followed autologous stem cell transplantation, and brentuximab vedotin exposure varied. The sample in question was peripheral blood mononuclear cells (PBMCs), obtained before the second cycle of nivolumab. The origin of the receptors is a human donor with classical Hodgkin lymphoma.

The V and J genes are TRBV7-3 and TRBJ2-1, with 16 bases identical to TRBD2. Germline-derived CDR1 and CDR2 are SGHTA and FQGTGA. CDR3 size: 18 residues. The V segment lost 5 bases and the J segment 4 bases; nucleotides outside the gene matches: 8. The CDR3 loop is CASSPLGLAGGNYNEQFF. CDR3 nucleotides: TGTGCCAGCAGCCCTTTGGGACTAGCGGGAGGGAATTACAATGAGCAGTTCTTC.

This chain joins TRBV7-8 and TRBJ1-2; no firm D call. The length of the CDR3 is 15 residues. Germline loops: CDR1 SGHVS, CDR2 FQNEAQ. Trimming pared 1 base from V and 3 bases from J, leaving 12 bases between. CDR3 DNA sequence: TGTGCCAGCAGCTTAGGACTCTCGGGTTACTATGGCTACACCTTC. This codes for CASSLGLSGYYGYTF.

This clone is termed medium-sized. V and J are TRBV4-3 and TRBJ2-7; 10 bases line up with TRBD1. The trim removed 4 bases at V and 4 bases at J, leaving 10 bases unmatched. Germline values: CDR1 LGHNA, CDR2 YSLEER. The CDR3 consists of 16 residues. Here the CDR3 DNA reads TGCGCCAGCAGCCCATCCGGGACAGGGGAAGCATACGAGCAGTACTTC. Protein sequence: CASSPSGTGEAYEQYF.

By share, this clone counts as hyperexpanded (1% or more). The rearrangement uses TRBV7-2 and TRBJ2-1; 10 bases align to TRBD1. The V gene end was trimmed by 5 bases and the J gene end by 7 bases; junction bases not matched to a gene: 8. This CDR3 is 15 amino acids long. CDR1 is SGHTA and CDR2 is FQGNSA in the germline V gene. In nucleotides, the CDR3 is TGTGCCAGCAGCCCCGGGACAGGGGTGTCAAATGAGCAGTTCTTC. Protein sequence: CASSPGTGVSNEQFF. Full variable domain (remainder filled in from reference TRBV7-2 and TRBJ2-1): GAGVSQSPSNKVTEKGKDVELRCDPISGHTALYWYRQSLGQGLEFLIYFQGNSAPDKSGLPSDRFSAERTGGSVSTLTIQRTQQEDSAVYLCASSPGTGVSNEQFFGPGTRLTVL.

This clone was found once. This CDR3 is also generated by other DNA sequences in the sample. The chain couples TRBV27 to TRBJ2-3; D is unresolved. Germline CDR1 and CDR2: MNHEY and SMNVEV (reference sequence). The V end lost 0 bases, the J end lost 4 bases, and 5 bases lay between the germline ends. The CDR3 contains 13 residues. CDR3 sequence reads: CASSLSRPDTQYF. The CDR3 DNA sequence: TGTGCCAGCAGTTTATCGCGCCCAGATACGCAGTATTTT.

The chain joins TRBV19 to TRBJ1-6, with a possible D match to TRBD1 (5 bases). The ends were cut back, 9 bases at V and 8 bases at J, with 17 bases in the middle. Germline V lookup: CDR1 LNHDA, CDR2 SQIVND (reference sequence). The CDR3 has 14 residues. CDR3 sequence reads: CASGMSLGDSPLHF. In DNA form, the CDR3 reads TGTGCCAGCGGGATGTCCCTAGGGGATTCACCCCTCCACTTT.